These T cell receptor beta chains were read from a single sample in a study of blood T cell repertoires in COVID-19. Measured with immunoSEQ multiplex PCR; TCRdb has only the in-frame clones, and not every one. The sample has hundreds of thousands of clones, approximately 90% seen once. Material: peripheral blood. The receptor source for this set is a woman between 25 and 40 years old with COVID-19, enrolled during active disease. Both conserved end residues are part of each CDR3. The order of the fields is J gene, V gene, D gene, CDR3 length, clone size, CDR3 DNA, CDR3 protein. D genes are given only for firm matches. Only some rows state a clone size, as once, few, many or a class for expanded clones.

j_gene: TRBJ2-6; v_gene: TRBV6-5; d_gene: TRBD1; len: 14; abundance: once; CDR3nt: TGTGCCAGCACTACAGGGGAGGGGGCCAACGTCCTGACTTTC; CDR3aa: CASTTGEGANVLTF
j_gene: TRBJ2-1; v_gene: TRBV11-3; d_gene: TRBD2; len: 17; abundance: -; CDR3nt: TGTGCCAGCAGCTTAGTCCTCGGACTAGCGGGTTACAATGAGCAGTTCTTC; CDR3aa: CASSLVLGLAGYNEQFF
j_gene: TRBJ2-5; v_gene: TRBV7-9; d_gene: TRBD1; len: 14; abundance: -; CDR3nt: TGTGCCAGCAGTTTACCGGACAGGCAAGAGACCCAGTACTTC; CDR3aa: CASSLPDRQETQYF
j_gene: TRBJ2-1; v_gene: TRBV5-4; d_gene: -; len: 14; abundance: -; CDR3nt: TGTGCCAGCAGCTTGGATAACTCCTACAATGAGCAGTTCTTC; CDR3aa: CASSLDNSYNEQFF
j_gene: TRBJ2-3; v_gene: TRBV10-3; d_gene: TRBD1; len: 16; abundance: -; CDR3nt: TGTGCCACAAGGGACAGCCCATCATTAAGCACAGATACGCAGTATTTT; CDR3aa: CATRDSPSLSTDTQYF
j_gene: TRBJ2-7; v_gene: TRBV7-9; d_gene: TRBD1; len: 16; abundance: -; CDR3nt: TGTGCCAGCAGCTCAGCATCCCGGGACAGGGGGTACGAGCAGTACTTC; CDR3aa: CASSSASRDRGYEQYF
j_gene: TRBJ2-3; v_gene: TRBV29-1; d_gene: TRBD2; len: 14; abundance: -; CDR3nt: TGCAGCGTTGAAGAGTGGGGAGGGGCAGATACGCAGTATTTT; CDR3aa: CSVEEWGGADTQYF
j_gene: TRBJ2-5; v_gene: TRBV7-2; d_gene: TRBD1; len: 15; abundance: -; CDR3nt: TGTGCCAGCAGCTCCGGACAGGGGGCCCAAGAGACCCAGTACTTC; CDR3aa: CASSSGQGAQETQYF
j_gene: TRBJ1-5; v_gene: TRBV28; d_gene: -; len: 13; abundance: -; CDR3nt: TGTGCCACCAGAACAACAGGGAGTCAGCCCCAGCATTTT; CDR3aa: CATRTTGSQPQHF
j_gene: TRBJ2-7; v_gene: TRBV5-1; d_gene: -; len: 15; abundance: few; CDR3nt: TGCGCCAGCAGCTCCGGGACAAGATTCTACGACGAGCAGTACTTC; CDR3aa: CASSSGTRFYDEQYF
j_gene: TRBJ2-5; v_gene: TRBV30; d_gene: -; len: 13; abundance: once; CDR3nt: TGTGCCTGGAGTCAACTTATCCAAGAGACCCAGTACTTC; CDR3aa: CAWSQLIQETQYF
j_gene: TRBJ1-6; v_gene: TRBV5-1; d_gene: -; len: 15; abundance: -; CDR3nt: TGCGCCAGCAGCTTGGAACAGGTCCCAAATTCACCCCTCCACTTT; CDR3aa: CASSLEQVPNSPLHF
j_gene: TRBJ2-1; v_gene: TRBV6-5; d_gene: -; len: 11; abundance: -; CDR3nt: TGTGCCAGCAGCCAATACAATGAGCAGTTCTTC; CDR3aa: CASSQYNEQFF
j_gene: TRBJ1-2; v_gene: TRBV6-5; d_gene: TRBD1; len: 16; abundance: -; CDR3nt: TGTGCCAGCAGTTCCCCCTGGGACAGGGGAAGGGATGGCTACACCTTC; CDR3aa: CASSSPWDRGRDGYTF
j_gene: TRBJ1-2; v_gene: TRBV5-4; d_gene: -; len: 15; abundance: once; CDR3nt: TGTGCCAGCAGCTTGTCAGGCAATCCCCACTATGGCTACACCTTC; CDR3aa: CASSLSGNPHYGYTF
j_gene: TRBJ1-4; v_gene: TRBV11-3; d_gene: -; len: 18; abundance: -; CDR3nt: TGTGCCAGCAGCTTGGGGTTAAGCCACAGGAGAACTAATGAAAAACTGTTTTTT; CDR3aa: CASSLGLSHRRTNEKLFF
j_gene: TRBJ2-2; v_gene: TRBV13; d_gene: TRBD2; len: 15; abundance: -; CDR3nt: TGTGCCAGCAGCCCCGGGACTAGTCAGACCGGGGAGCTGTTTTTT; CDR3aa: CASSPGTSQTGELFF
j_gene: TRBJ2-5; v_gene: TRBV2; d_gene: -; len: 14; abundance: -; CDR3nt: TGTGCCAGCAGAGAAGACAGAAACCAAGAGACCCAGTACTTC; CDR3aa: CASREDRNQETQYF
j_gene: TRBJ1-1; v_gene: TRBV24-1; d_gene: TRBD1; len: 18; abundance: few; CDR3nt: TGTGCCACCAGTGATTCCACTTGGGACAGGGGATCGTACACTGAAGCTTTCTTT; CDR3aa: CATSDSTWDRGSYTEAFF
j_gene: TRBJ2-3; v_gene: TRBV29-1; d_gene: TRBD2; len: 15; abundance: -; CDR3nt: TGCAGCTACAGTGGTCGGGGGGGCGGCACAGATACGCAGTATTTT; CDR3aa: CSYSGRGGGTDTQYF
j_gene: TRBJ1-2; v_gene: TRBV29-1; d_gene: TRBD1; len: 15; abundance: -; CDR3nt: TGCAGCGTTGAAGATTGGGGACAGGGAAACTATGGCTACACCTTC; CDR3aa: CSVEDWGQGNYGYTF
j_gene: TRBJ1-4; v_gene: TRBV19; d_gene: -; len: 13; abundance: few; CDR3nt: TGTGCCAGTAGTGGGGAGGTTAATGAAAAACTGTTTTTT; CDR3aa: CASSGEVNEKLFF
j_gene: TRBJ2-1; v_gene: TRBV4-3; d_gene: TRBD1; len: 16; abundance: -; CDR3nt: TGCGCCAGCAGCCAAGGGACAGGGGGCGCTTACAATGAGCAGTTCTTC; CDR3aa: CASSQGTGGAYNEQFF
j_gene: TRBJ2-1; v_gene: TRBV4-1; d_gene: TRBD1; len: 16; abundance: -; CDR3nt: TGCGCCAGCAGCCGACCGACAGGGGGCAAGTACAATGAGCAGTTCTTC; CDR3aa: CASSRPTGGKYNEQFF
j_gene: TRBJ2-7; v_gene: TRBV6-5; d_gene: -; len: 11; abundance: -; CDR3nt: TGTGCCAGCAGCCTTCTCTACGAGCAGTACTTC; CDR3aa: CASSLLYEQYF
j_gene: TRBJ2-1; v_gene: TRBV30; d_gene: -; len: 11; abundance: -; CDR3nt: TGTGCCTGGTTTGACAGAAATGAGCAGTTCTTC; CDR3aa: CAWFDRNEQFF
j_gene: TRBJ1-2; v_gene: TRBV19; d_gene: -; len: 15; abundance: -; CDR3nt: TGTGCCAGTAGTCCCCAACTGATAGAAAACTATGGCTACACCTTC; CDR3aa: CASSPQLIENYGYTF
j_gene: TRBJ1-1; v_gene: TRBV29-1; d_gene: TRBD1; len: 13; abundance: few; CDR3nt: TGCAGCCACGACAGGGGTCTGAACACTGAAGCTTTCTTT; CDR3aa: CSHDRGLNTEAFF
j_gene: TRBJ1-1; v_gene: TRBV13; d_gene: -; len: 12; abundance: -; CDR3nt: TGTGCCAGCAACTATGGAGGCACTGAAGCTTTCTTT; CDR3aa: CASNYGGTEAFF
j_gene: TRBJ2-5; v_gene: TRBV6-2/TRBV6-3; d_gene: -; len: 17; abundance: few; CDR3nt: TGTGCCAGCAGTGATAGCGGCCCCCAGAGTAATGGAGAGACCCAGTACTTC; CDR3aa: CASSDSGPQSNGETQYF
j_gene: TRBJ2-1; v_gene: TRBV4-1; d_gene: -; len: 15; abundance: -; CDR3nt: TGCGCCAGCAGCCAAGGACAGTCCCTCTACAATGAGCAGTTCTTC; CDR3aa: CASSQGQSLYNEQFF
j_gene: TRBJ2-3; v_gene: TRBV7-2; d_gene: TRBD2; len: 16; abundance: once; CDR3nt: TGTGCCAGCAGCTTAGTGACTAGCGGGTACACAGATACGCAGTATTTT; CDR3aa: CASSLVTSGYTDTQYF
j_gene: TRBJ2-7; v_gene: TRBV7-8; d_gene: TRBD2; len: 13; abundance: -; CDR3nt: TGTGCCAGCAGCTTTGGGGCCGGGGGGGAGCAGTACTTC; CDR3aa: CASSFGAGGEQYF
j_gene: TRBJ1-2; v_gene: TRBV6-5; d_gene: -; len: 14; abundance: few; CDR3nt: TGTGCCAGCAGCGACAGGCATCTCCTCTATGGCTACACCTTC; CDR3aa: CASSDRHLLYGYTF
j_gene: TRBJ1-5; v_gene: TRBV27; d_gene: -; len: 13; abundance: -; CDR3nt: TGTGCCACAAGAGACAATCCCAATCAGCCCCAGCATTTT; CDR3aa: CATRDNPNQPQHF
j_gene: TRBJ2-7; v_gene: TRBV11-2; d_gene: TRBD2; len: 18; abundance: -; CDR3nt: TGTGCCAGCAGCGGAGGGACTAGCGGGGGGTTCCTCCCTCCCGAGCAGTACTTC; CDR3aa: CASSGGTSGGFLPPEQYF
j_gene: TRBJ2-2; v_gene: TRBV6-5; d_gene: TRBD1; len: 15; abundance: -; CDR3nt: TGTGCCAGCAGTTTTCAAACAGGGGGGACCGGGGAGCTGTTTTTT; CDR3aa: CASSFQTGGTGELFF
j_gene: TRBJ1-6; v_gene: TRBV6-2/TRBV6-3; d_gene: TRBD1; len: 14; abundance: -; CDR3nt: TGTGCCAGCAGCGTCACAGGGGGTAATTCACCCCTCCACTTT; CDR3aa: CASSVTGGNSPLHF
j_gene: TRBJ1-2; v_gene: TRBV2; d_gene: -; len: 14; abundance: -; CDR3nt: TGTGCCAGCAGTGTCCAGGGGACGGGCTATGGCTACACCTTC; CDR3aa: CASSVQGTGYGYTF
j_gene: TRBJ2-5; v_gene: TRBV7-2; d_gene: TRBD2; len: 16; abundance: -; CDR3nt: TGTGCCAGCAGCTTAGCCCCTAGCGGGGGCCAGGAGACCCAGTACTTC; CDR3aa: CASSLAPSGGQETQYF
j_gene: TRBJ2-3; v_gene: TRBV11-3; d_gene: -; len: 16; abundance: once; CDR3nt: TGTGCCAGCAGCTTAGATTTGGCGGGTAGCACAGATACGCAGTATTTT; CDR3aa: CASSLDLAGSTDTQYF
j_gene: TRBJ2-1; v_gene: TRBV10-3; d_gene: -; len: 14; abundance: -; CDR3nt: TGTGCCATCATGGCCGGGACAACCTACAATGAGCAGTTCTTC; CDR3aa: CAIMAGTTYNEQFF
j_gene: TRBJ2-7; v_gene: TRBV7-9; d_gene: TRBD1; len: 15; abundance: -; CDR3nt: TGTGCCAGCAGCTTAGGACAGGGGGCGCGATACGAGCAGTACTTC; CDR3aa: CASSLGQGARYEQYF
j_gene: TRBJ1-1; v_gene: TRBV27; d_gene: -; len: 15; abundance: -; CDR3nt: TGTGCCAGCAGTTTATCGACAGCCCTGAACACTGAAGCTTTCTTT; CDR3aa: CASSLSTALNTEAFF
j_gene: TRBJ1-2; v_gene: TRBV2; d_gene: TRBD1; len: 14; abundance: once; CDR3nt: TGTGCCAGCATACTTACCGGACAGGGGGATGGCTACACCTTC; CDR3aa: CASILTGQGDGYTF
j_gene: TRBJ1-6; v_gene: TRBV2; d_gene: -; len: 15; abundance: -; CDR3nt: TGTGCCAGCAGTGAAAGGGGCTCCTATAATTCACCCCTCCACTTT; CDR3aa: CASSERGSYNSPLHF
j_gene: TRBJ2-3; v_gene: TRBV7-2; d_gene: TRBD2; len: 18; abundance: -; CDR3nt: TGTGCCAGCAGCTTATCGTTTCCTTCGGCTAGCGGGACAGATACGCAGTATTTT; CDR3aa: CASSLSFPSASGTDTQYF
j_gene: TRBJ2-7; v_gene: TRBV7-2; d_gene: TRBD2; len: 15; abundance: -; CDR3nt: TGTGCCAGCAGCTTATCGCGTCTCCGGGAGGGCGAGCAGTACTTC; CDR3aa: CASSLSRLREGEQYF
j_gene: TRBJ2-5; v_gene: TRBV4-3; d_gene: -; len: 14; abundance: -; CDR3nt: TGCGCCAGCAGCCAAGATCACGGGCAAGAGACCCAGTACTTC; CDR3aa: CASSQDHGQETQYF
j_gene: TRBJ2-3; v_gene: TRBV7-2; d_gene: -; len: 14; abundance: -; CDR3nt: TGTGCCAGTAAGCGGGACATATTCACAGATACGCAGTATTTT; CDR3aa: CASKRDIFTDTQYF
j_gene: TRBJ2-6; v_gene: TRBV28; d_gene: -; len: 15; abundance: -; CDR3nt: TGTGCCAGCAGTTTGGGCAGCTCTGGGGCCAACGTCCTGACTTTC; CDR3aa: CASSLGSSGANVLTF
j_gene: TRBJ2-5; v_gene: TRBV15; d_gene: TRBD2; len: 17; abundance: -; CDR3nt: TGTGCCACCAGCAGAGATTGGCTAGCGGGAGAAGGCGAGACCCAGTACTTC; CDR3aa: CATSRDWLAGEGETQYF
j_gene: TRBJ1-6; v_gene: TRBV5-1; d_gene: -; len: 15; abundance: many; CDR3nt: TGCGCCAGCAGCTTGGATGAGGGTTCCCATTCACCCCTCCACTTT; CDR3aa: CASSLDEGSHSPLHF
j_gene: TRBJ2-3; v_gene: TRBV11-2; d_gene: -; len: 16; abundance: -; CDR3nt: TGTGCCAGCAGCTTAGATTCTCCCGGGGGCACAGATACGCAGTATTTT; CDR3aa: CASSLDSPGGTDTQYF
j_gene: TRBJ2-3; v_gene: TRBV4-3; d_gene: TRBD2; len: 17; abundance: -; CDR3nt: TGCGCCAGCAGCCAAGGGGGCGGCGGGGGGGCCGCAGATACGCAGTATTTT; CDR3aa: CASSQGGGGGAADTQYF
j_gene: TRBJ1-2; v_gene: TRBV4-2; d_gene: TRBD1; len: 16; abundance: -; CDR3nt: TGTGCCAGCAGCCAAGGTGGGGGGACAGGGGGCTATGGCTACACCTTC; CDR3aa: CASSQGGGTGGYGYTF
j_gene: TRBJ2-3; v_gene: TRBV12-5; d_gene: -; len: 16; abundance: -; CDR3nt: TGTGCTAGTGGTCCAAGGGACGCGCGGGACACAGATACGCAGTATTTT; CDR3aa: CASGPRDARDTDTQYF
j_gene: TRBJ1-1; v_gene: TRBV7-9; d_gene: -; len: 14; abundance: -; CDR3nt: TGTGCCAGCAGCTTTGCAGGGTTGAACACTGAAGCTTTCTTT; CDR3aa: CASSFAGLNTEAFF
j_gene: TRBJ2-1; v_gene: TRBV11-2; d_gene: TRBD2; len: 15; abundance: -; CDR3nt: TGTGCCAGCAGCTTCCGGACTAGCGGGAACAATGAGCAGTTCTTC; CDR3aa: CASSFRTSGNNEQFF